Here is one T cell receptor (beta chain) with its context. Its matching antigen is unknown. The listed genes are named as in mouse. The CDR3 end is not reached by the read, which stops 1 residue before it; the germline J gene fills it in. Sequenced by immunoSEQ multiplex PCR; TCRdb stores in-frame clones only, minus some. The sample lists approximately 47,000 clones, 73% seen once, with about 0.71% in the top ten. This sample was included in a study of tissue T cells after allogeneic stem cell transplantation. Whole-study results and caveats: Some tissue clones might be persisting host cells; their alloreactivity or antigen specificity was not determined. Blood and spleen captured only part of the tissue TCR repertoire.

V trimming: 5 bases; J trimming: 3 bases; junction bases outside the gene matches: 8. The CDR3 length is 17 residues. Germline CDR1 and CDR2: LGHDT and YNNKQL (reference sequence). V is TRBV4 and J is TRBJ2-2; TRBD2 agrees at 11 bases. The clonotype originates from a pool of C57BL/6 mice in good health. Sample: sorted cells pooled from one or two spleens. The CDR3 sequence: CASSPGLGVHDTGQLYF. CDR3 DNA, as far as it was read: TGTGCCAGCAGCCCGGGACTGGGGGTTCACGACACCGGGCAGCTCTAC.